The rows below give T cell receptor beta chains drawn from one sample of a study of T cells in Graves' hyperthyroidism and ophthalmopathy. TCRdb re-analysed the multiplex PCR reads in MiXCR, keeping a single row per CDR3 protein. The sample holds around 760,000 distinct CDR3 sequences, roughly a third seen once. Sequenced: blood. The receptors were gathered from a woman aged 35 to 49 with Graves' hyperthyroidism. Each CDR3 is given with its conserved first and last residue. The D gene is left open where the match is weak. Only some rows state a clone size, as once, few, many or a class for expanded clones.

CDR3 DNA: TGTGCCATCAGTGAGTCGTCGGGCTCTGGAAACACCATATATTTT; CDR3 protein: CAISESSGSGNTIYF; clone size: many; V gene: TRBV10-3; J gene: TRBJ1-3; D gene: .; CDR3 length: 15
CDR3 DNA: TGCAGCGTTGCTCCTAGCGGGGCCACAGATACGCAGTATTTT; CDR3 protein: CSVAPSGATDTQYF; clone size: .; V gene: TRBV29-1; J gene: TRBJ2-3; D gene: TRBD2; CDR3 length: 14
CDR3 DNA: TGTGCCAGCAGTTTCGGGCAGCTGAACACTGAAGCTTTCTTT; CDR3 protein: CASSFGQLNTEAFF; clone size: .; V gene: TRBV12-3/TRBV12-4; J gene: TRBJ1-1; D gene: .; CDR3 length: 14
CDR3 DNA: TGCAGTGCTAGTGGAGAGACCCAGTACTTC; CDR3 protein: CSASGETQYF; clone size: many; V gene: TRBV20-1; J gene: TRBJ2-5; D gene: .; CDR3 length: 10
CDR3 DNA: TGTGCCAGCATGGGGCGCACCCCCTACGAGCAGTACTTC; CDR3 protein: CASMGRTPYEQYF; clone size: .; V gene: TRBV6-1; J gene: TRBJ2-7; D gene: .; CDR3 length: 13
CDR3 DNA: TGCGCCAGCAGCCCGGGGGGACAGGGAAACTATGGCTACACCTTC; CDR3 protein: CASSPGGQGNYGYTF; clone size: many; V gene: TRBV4-3; J gene: TRBJ1-2; D gene: TRBD1; CDR3 length: 15
CDR3 DNA: TGCAGTGCTAGACCCAGCGGCCTCTACATGGAGCTGCTTTTT; CDR3 protein: CSARPSGLYMELLF; clone size: .; V gene: TRBV20-1; J gene: TRBJ2-2; D gene: .; CDR3 length: 14
CDR3 DNA: .; CDR3 protein: CATSSTSSSYEQYF; clone size: once; V gene: TRBV15; J gene: TRBJ2-7; D gene: .; CDR3 length: 14
CDR3 DNA: TGTGCCAGCAGCCCCGCGCGGACCCTGTTTTCGTACGAGCAGTACTTC; CDR3 protein: CASSPARTLFSYEQYF; clone size: many; V gene: TRBV7-9; J gene: TRBJ2-7; D gene: .; CDR3 length: 16
CDR3 DNA: TGTGCCAGCAGGCCGGGACAGGGCACCAACGAGCAGTACTTC; CDR3 protein: CASRPGQGTNEQYF; clone size: .; V gene: TRBV6-5; J gene: TRBJ2-7; D gene: TRBD1; CDR3 length: 14
CDR3 DNA: TGTGCCATCAGTGAGGGGAGGGATCAGCCCCAGCATTTT; CDR3 protein: CAISEGRDQPQHF; clone size: .; V gene: TRBV2; J gene: TRBJ1-5; D gene: .; CDR3 length: 13
CDR3 DNA: TGTGCCAGCAGTGCCCCCGGGACAGGGGGCGACGAGCAGTACTTC; CDR3 protein: CASSAPGTGGDEQYF; clone size: few; V gene: TRBV7-3; J gene: TRBJ2-7; D gene: TRBD1; CDR3 length: 15
CDR3 DNA: TGTGCCAGCAGCCGCACGGGACTTCTCGATTACGAGCAGTACTTC; CDR3 protein: CASSRTGLLDYEQYF; clone size: .; V gene: TRBV11-2; J gene: TRBJ2-7; D gene: .; CDR3 length: 15
CDR3 DNA: TGTGCCAGCACGCCGGGACGTAGGAACTCTGGAAACACCGGGGAGCTGTTTTTT; CDR3 protein: CASTPGRRNSGNTGELFF; clone size: .; V gene: TRBV7-6; J gene: TRBJ2-2; D gene: .; CDR3 length: 18
CDR3 DNA: TGTGCCAGCAGTTTATCCGGGACAGGGCGCGTCGAGCAGTACTTC; CDR3 protein: CASSLSGTGRVEQYF; clone size: .; V gene: TRBV24-1; J gene: TRBJ2-7; D gene: TRBD1; CDR3 length: 15
CDR3 DNA: TGTGCCAGCAGCTTCCCCACTTCAGGGGGCGATGATGGCTACACCTTC; CDR3 protein: CASSFPTSGGDDGYTF; clone size: many; V gene: TRBV7-9; J gene: TRBJ1-2; D gene: TRBD1; CDR3 length: 16
CDR3 DNA: TGTGCCAGCAGCTTATTGGGGGGGCAGGGTGGCTACACCTTC; CDR3 protein: CASSLLGGQGGYTF; clone size: many; V gene: TRBV7-8; J gene: TRBJ1-2; D gene: .; CDR3 length: 14
CDR3 DNA: TGCAGTGCCTTAACCAGCGAGGGGGATCAGCCCCAGCATTTT; CDR3 protein: CSALTSEGDQPQHF; clone size: many; V gene: TRBV20-1; J gene: TRBJ1-5; D gene: .; CDR3 length: 14
CDR3 DNA: TGTGCCAGCAGTTGGGGTTCAGCTAACTATGGCTACACCTTC; CDR3 protein: CASSWGSANYGYTF; clone size: many; V gene: TRBV28; J gene: TRBJ1-2; D gene: .; CDR3 length: 14
CDR3 DNA: TGTGCCAGCAGCCGGACAGGTATCATGACACCCCTCCACTTT; CDR3 protein: CASSRTGIMTPLHF; clone size: .; V gene: TRBV5-5; J gene: TRBJ1-6; D gene: TRBD1; CDR3 length: 14
CDR3 DNA: TGTGCCAGCAGTCCCGGGATGGGGGCGAGCGAGCAGTACTTC; CDR3 protein: CASSPGMGASEQYF; clone size: .; V gene: TRBV12-3/TRBV12-4; J gene: TRBJ2-7; D gene: .; CDR3 length: 14
CDR3 DNA: TGTGCCAGCAGCTTGGAGATAGGGGGATACGAGCAGTACTTC; CDR3 protein: CASSLEIGGYEQYF; clone size: many; V gene: TRBV5-6; J gene: TRBJ2-7; D gene: .; CDR3 length: 14
CDR3 DNA: TGTGCCAGCAGCGCGGGACTGTACCAAGAGACCCAGTACTTC; CDR3 protein: CASSAGLYQETQYF; clone size: .; V gene: TRBV9; J gene: TRBJ2-5; D gene: .; CDR3 length: 14
CDR3 DNA: TGTGCCATCAGTAACGACAGGGGCAATCAGCCCCAGCATTTT; CDR3 protein: CAISNDRGNQPQHF; clone size: many; V gene: TRBV10-3; J gene: TRBJ1-5; D gene: TRBD1; CDR3 length: 14
CDR3 DNA: TGTGCCAGCAGTTTTGTTCCGGGACGTAACTATGGCTACACCTTC; CDR3 protein: CASSFVPGRNYGYTF; clone size: few; V gene: TRBV27; J gene: TRBJ1-2; D gene: .; CDR3 length: 15
CDR3 DNA: TGTGCCAGCTTGTCGACAGGGGGCTATGGCTACACCTTC; CDR3 protein: CASLSTGGYGYTF; clone size: many; V gene: TRBV6-2/TRBV6-3; J gene: TRBJ1-2; D gene: TRBD1; CDR3 length: 13
CDR3 DNA: TGTGCCAGCAGCTCCGGGACAGGGGTGGGGACTGAAGCTTTCTTT; CDR3 protein: CASSSGTGVGTEAFF; clone size: few; V gene: TRBV12-3/TRBV12-4; J gene: TRBJ1-1; D gene: TRBD1; CDR3 length: 15
CDR3 DNA: TGCGCCAGCAGCCCCCCGGGACTGGGGACCGGGGAGCTGTTTTTT; CDR3 protein: CASSPPGLGTGELFF; clone size: .; V gene: TRBV5-1; J gene: TRBJ2-2; D gene: .; CDR3 length: 15
CDR3 DNA: TGTGCCAGTGCAAATGAAAAACTGTTTTTT; CDR3 protein: CASANEKLFF; clone size: .; V gene: TRBV19; J gene: TRBJ1-4; D gene: .; CDR3 length: 10
CDR3 DNA: TGTGCCACCAGTGAGGGGCAGGGCTACACCTTC; CDR3 protein: CATSEGQGYTF; clone size: .; V gene: TRBV24-1; J gene: TRBJ1-2; D gene: .; CDR3 length: 11
CDR3 DNA: TGTGCCACCAGTGATACCGGGAGGCGAGAGACCCAGTACTTC; CDR3 protein: CATSDTGRRETQYF; clone size: .; V gene: TRBV24-1; J gene: TRBJ2-5; D gene: TRBD2; CDR3 length: 14
CDR3 DNA: TGCAGCGTTGTGGAGACAGGGGTGTTTGATGAGCAGTTCTTC; CDR3 protein: CSVVETGVFDEQFF; clone size: .; V gene: TRBV29-1; J gene: TRBJ2-1; D gene: TRBD1; CDR3 length: 14
CDR3 DNA: TGCAGTGCTAGAGATCTATCGGGGCGCACTGAAGCTTTCTTT; CDR3 protein: CSARDLSGRTEAFF; clone size: many; V gene: TRBV20-1; J gene: TRBJ1-1; D gene: .; CDR3 length: 14
CDR3 DNA: TGTGCCATCAGAAACGTAGGCTCTGGAAACACCATATATTTT; CDR3 protein: CAIRNVGSGNTIYF; clone size: .; V gene: TRBV10-3; J gene: TRBJ1-3; D gene: .; CDR3 length: 14
CDR3 DNA: TGTGCCAGCAGTTACTCACGGCAGGGATTGTACTTC; CDR3 protein: CASSYSRQGLYF; clone size: many; V gene: TRBV6-5; J gene: TRBJ2-5; D gene: .; CDR3 length: 12
CDR3 DNA: TGCAGTGCTACGGCCCGGGCGGGAGGGGGCTACACCTTC; CDR3 protein: CSATARAGGGYTF; clone size: .; V gene: TRBV20-1; J gene: TRBJ1-2; D gene: .; CDR3 length: 13
CDR3 DNA: TGTGCCAGCAGTAGCTACGCTACCCTGGACACTGAAGCTTTCTTT; CDR3 protein: CASSSYATLDTEAFF; clone size: .; V gene: TRBV7-2; J gene: TRBJ1-1; D gene: .; CDR3 length: 15
CDR3 DNA: TGTGCCAGCAGACCCAGACCCATTGGAGAGGCCCAGTACTTC; CDR3 protein: CASRPRPIGEAQYF; clone size: .; V gene: TRBV6-1; J gene: TRBJ2-5; D gene: .; CDR3 length: 14
CDR3 DNA: TGTGCCAGCAGCCCCGCGCGTAAGGTAGCGGGAGGATCAGAGACCCAGTACTTC; CDR3 protein: CASSPARKVAGGSETQYF; clone size: many; V gene: TRBV7-9; J gene: TRBJ2-5; D gene: TRBD2; CDR3 length: 18
CDR3 DNA: TGTGCCAGTAGTTCGGGAGGGGGACTCAATGAAAAACTGTTTTTT; CDR3 protein: CASSSGGGLNEKLFF; clone size: .; V gene: TRBV19; J gene: TRBJ1-4; D gene: .; CDR3 length: 15
CDR3 DNA: TGTGCCACCAACACCCTACAGAGGAACACCGGGGAGCTGTTTTTT; CDR3 protein: CATNTLQRNTGELFF; clone size: few; V gene: TRBV11-2; J gene: TRBJ2-2; D gene: .; CDR3 length: 15
CDR3 DNA: TGTGCCAGCAGTGGGGGGGGCACAGGGCAAGAGACCCAGTACTTC; CDR3 protein: CASSGGGTGQETQYF; clone size: .; V gene: TRBV6-2/TRBV6-3; J gene: TRBJ2-5; D gene: .; CDR3 length: 15
CDR3 DNA: TGTGCCACCAGTGAATGGGAAACATATGGCTACACCTTC; CDR3 protein: CATSEWETYGYTF; clone size: many; V gene: TRBV24-1; J gene: TRBJ1-2; D gene: .; CDR3 length: 13
CDR3 DNA: TGTGCCACCCGGGGGCGGAGCTCCTATAATTCACCCCTCCACTTT; CDR3 protein: CATRGRSSYNSPLHF; clone size: few; V gene: TRBV2; J gene: TRBJ1-6; D gene: .; CDR3 length: 15
CDR3 DNA: TGTGCCAGCAGCTCCGGTAGGGGAGGGTACTACAATGAGCAGTTCTTC; CDR3 protein: CASSSGRGGYYNEQFF; clone size: .; V gene: TRBV5-4; J gene: TRBJ2-1; D gene: TRBD2; CDR3 length: 16
CDR3 DNA: TGTGCCAGTAGTATAGATTGGGGGAGCAACTCACCCCTCCACTTT; CDR3 protein: CASSIDWGSNSPLHF; clone size: many; V gene: TRBV19; J gene: TRBJ1-6; D gene: .; CDR3 length: 15
CDR3 DNA: TGTGCCAGCATCGGGGCCAATGAAAAACTGTTTTTT; CDR3 protein: CASIGANEKLFF; clone size: .; V gene: TRBV2; J gene: TRBJ1-4; D gene: .; CDR3 length: 12
CDR3 DNA: TGTGCCAGCAGCCAAGCCCCCCGGTCCCCCCAGCATTTT; CDR3 protein: CASSQAPRSPQHF; clone size: few; V gene: TRBV14; J gene: TRBJ1-5; D gene: .; CDR3 length: 13
CDR3 DNA: TGTGCCAGCGCGTTAGAGGGCAATCAGCCCCAGCATTTT; CDR3 protein: CASALEGNQPQHF; clone size: many; V gene: TRBV19; J gene: TRBJ1-5; D gene: .; CDR3 length: 13
CDR3 DNA: TGCAGTGCTAGAGATCAGGGGTGGAGCGGGGGGAACACTGAAGCTTTCTTT; CDR3 protein: CSARDQGWSGGNTEAFF; clone size: many; V gene: TRBV20-1; J gene: TRBJ1-1; D gene: .; CDR3 length: 17
CDR3 DNA: TGCAGCGGGACGGGAGGGAGCACTGAAGCTTTCTTT; CDR3 protein: CSGTGGSTEAFF; clone size: many; V gene: TRBV29-1; J gene: TRBJ1-1; D gene: .; CDR3 length: 12
CDR3 DNA: TGTGCCACCAGAGACAGGGCTGGAAACACCATATATTTT; CDR3 protein: CATRDRAGNTIYF; clone size: many; V gene: TRBV19; J gene: TRBJ1-3; D gene: TRBD1; CDR3 length: 13
CDR3 DNA: TGTGCCAGCAGCTTTATTATCGTGGGGGGCGCGTTCACTGAAGCTTTCTTT; CDR3 protein: CASSFIIVGGAFTEAFF; clone size: .; V gene: TRBV7-2; J gene: TRBJ1-1; D gene: .; CDR3 length: 17
CDR3 DNA: TGTGCCAGCAGTTTAACTCCAGGGATTTTGGGACCTGAAGCTTTCTTT; CDR3 protein: CASSLTPGILGPEAFF; clone size: few; V gene: TRBV28; J gene: TRBJ1-1; D gene: .; CDR3 length: 16
CDR3 DNA: TGTGCCAGCAGCCGTGACTTCTCCAGCTCTGGAAACACCATATATTTT; CDR3 protein: CASSRDFSSSGNTIYF; clone size: many; V gene: TRBV7-2; J gene: TRBJ1-3; D gene: .; CDR3 length: 16
CDR3 DNA: TGTGCCATCAGTGAGGACAGTCAAGAGACCCAGTACTTC; CDR3 protein: CAISEDSQETQYF; clone size: few; V gene: TRBV10-3; J gene: TRBJ2-5; D gene: .; CDR3 length: 13